The entry that follows covers one TCR beta chain sequence. This CDR3 has 13 residues. Germline V gene lookup returns CDR1 KGHDR and CDR2 SFDVKD. V dropped 2 bases and J dropped 4 bases, with 8 bases sitting between them. Generated by immunoSEQ multiplex PCR, the TCRdb table keeps only in-frame clones and is missing some. The top ten hold about 2.2% of the sample, which has around 110,000 clones, 83% seen once. This entry belongs to a study of blood T cell repertoires in COVID-19. The clonotype was recovered from a man aged 30 to 39 with acute or convalescent COVID-19. The sequenced sample consisted of peripheral blood. The V and J genes are TRBV24-1 and TRBJ2-7, with D possibly TRBD1 on 6 matching bases. The CDR3 DNA sequence: TGTGCCACCAGTGATTGGGACACTTACGAGCAGTACGTC. It encodes CATSDWDTYEQYV.